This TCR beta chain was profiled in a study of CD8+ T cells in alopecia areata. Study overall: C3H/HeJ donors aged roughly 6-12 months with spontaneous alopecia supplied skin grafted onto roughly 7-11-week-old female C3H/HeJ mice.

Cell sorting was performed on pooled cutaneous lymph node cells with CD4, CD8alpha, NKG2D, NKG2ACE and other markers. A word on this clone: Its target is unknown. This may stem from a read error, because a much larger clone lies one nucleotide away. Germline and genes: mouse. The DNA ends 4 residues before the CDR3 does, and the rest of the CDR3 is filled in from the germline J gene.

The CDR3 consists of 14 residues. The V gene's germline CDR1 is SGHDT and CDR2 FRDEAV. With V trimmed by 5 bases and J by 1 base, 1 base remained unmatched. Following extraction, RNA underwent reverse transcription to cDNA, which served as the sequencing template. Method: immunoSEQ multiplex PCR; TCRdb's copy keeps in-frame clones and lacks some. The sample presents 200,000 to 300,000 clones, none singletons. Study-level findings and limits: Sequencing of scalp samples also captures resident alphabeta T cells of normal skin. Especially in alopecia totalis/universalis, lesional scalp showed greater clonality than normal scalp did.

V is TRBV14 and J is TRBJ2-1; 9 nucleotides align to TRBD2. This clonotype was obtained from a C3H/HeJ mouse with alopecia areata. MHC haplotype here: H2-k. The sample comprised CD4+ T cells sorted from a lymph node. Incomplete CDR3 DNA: TGTGCCAGCAGAGACTGGGGGAACTATGCT. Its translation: CASRDWGNYA. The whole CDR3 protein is CASRDWGNYAEQFF.